A single sample gave rise to the 23 T cell receptor beta chains below, sequenced in a study of T cells after yellow fever vaccination. TCRdb passed the 5' RACE reads through MiXCR, listing each CDR3 protein once. In the table there are roughly 100,000 distinct CDR3 sequences, about 8.2% of which are singletons. The specimen comprised CD8+ T cells not binding an NS4B(214-222) dextramer, sorted from PBMCs, sampled more than 14 days after the first yellow fever vaccination. The receptors were gathered from a man aged 18 to 35 who received the YFV17D yellow fever vaccine.

This clonotype was counted only a few times. The V call is TRBV6-5, the J call TRBJ1-2; D is unclear. Trimming stripped 5 bases from V and 0 bases from J, with 1 base between. The CDR3 is made up of 11 amino acids. Per germline, CDR1 MNHEY and CDR2 SVGAGI. Here the CDR3 DNA reads TGTGCCAGCAGTACTAACTATGGCTACACCTTC. Translated: CASSTNYGYTF.

This clonotype was seen more than once but under ten times. V and J are TRBV4-3 and TRBJ1-2; D call uncertain. Germline-derived CDR1 and CDR2 are LGHNA and YSLEER. The CDR3 covers 15 residues. The V and J ends lost 4 bases and 2 bases respectively, with 14 bases between them. CDR3 protein: CASSPYKGWNYGYTF. For the CDR3, the DNA is TGCGCCAGCAGCCCATACAAAGGTTGGAACTATGGCTACACCTTC.

This clonotype was seen a handful of times. The chain recombines TRBV4-1 with TRBJ1-1, with D maybe TRBD1 (5 bases). CDR1 and CDR2 (germline): MGHRA, YSYEKL. The CDR3 runs 13 residues. Deletions cut 8 bases from V and 6 bases from J, with 16 bases between. The CDR3 is CASGREGRAEAFF. As DNA, the CDR3 is TGCGCCAGCGGAAGGGAGGGGAGAGCTGAAGCTTTCTTT.

The chain combines TRBV29-1 with TRBJ2-2; 11 positions match TRBD2. J gave up 5 bases and V 4 bases, and 9 bases lay outside the gene matches. Germline CDR1 SQVTM, CDR2 ANQGSEA. This CDR3 spans 16 amino acids. The CDR3 coding sequence is TGCAGCGTTGTTGATGTGGCTAGCGGGGGGACCGGGGAGCTGTTTTTT. Amino acid sequence: CSVVDVASGGTGELFF.

V and J are TRBV20-1 and TRBJ1-2; unclear D gene. The CDR3 length is 13 residues. The germline CDR1 and CDR2 sequences are DFQATT and SNEGSKA (reference sequence). Trimming stripped 6 bases from V and 1 base from J, with 12 bases between. The CDR3 is CSAVEGFNYGYTF. CDR3 in DNA: TGCAGTGCGGTGGAGGGATTTAACTATGGCTACACCTTC.

There are a few counts of this clonotype. The V gene is TRBV27, the J gene TRBJ2-5; D might be TRBD2 (6 bases). The CDR3 is 13 residues long. Deletions cut 6 bases from V and 1 base from J, with 9 bases between. Germline V gene lookup returns CDR1 MNHEY and CDR2 SMNVEV (reference sequence). CDR3 DNA: TGTGCCAGCAGCTTTAGCGGCCAAGAGACCCAGTACTTC. Translating it yields CASSFSGQETQYF.

V usage is TRBV6-2 or TRBV6-3 and J usage is TRBJ2-3; the D is unclear. Germline V gene sequence: CDR1 MNHEY, CDR2 SVGEGT. The germline V and J ends were trimmed by 4 bases and 2 bases, with 19 bases remaining between them. There are 17 residues in the CDR3. The CDR3 region has the DNA TGTGCCAGCAGTTCCCTCACGCCCCCAGTACCCACAGATACGCAGTATTTT. Translating it yields CASSSLTPPVPTDTQYF.

This clonotype has a handful of counts. V usage is TRBV20-1 and J usage is TRBJ1-1, with D perhaps TRBD1 (5 bases). The CDR3 has 10 amino acids. The V end was cut by 6 bases, the J end by 10 bases, with 12 bases between. Germline CDR1 and CDR2: DFQATT and SNEGSKA (reference sequence). CDR3 in DNA: TGCAGTGCGGCAGGGCAGGGAGCTTTCTTT. This sequence encodes CSAAGQGAFF.

This clonotype was counted ten times or more. CDR3 in DNA: TGTGCCAGCAGCCGCGGCGGGACTGAAGCTTTCTTT. Encoded protein: CASSRGGTEAFF. The chain couples TRBV7-6 to TRBJ1-1; D gene uncertain. The CDR3 totals 12 residues. V lost 5 bases, J lost 5 bases, and 9 bases lay in between. Germline V CDR1 and CDR2: SGHVS, FNYEAQ.

The CDR3 nucleotides read TGTGCCAGCATGACATCAGAGGGGGTGAACACCGGGGAGCTGTTTTTT. Translating gives CASMTSEGVNTGELFF. The J gene is TRBJ2-2, the V gene TRBV2; the D gene is possibly TRBD1 (6 bases). V shed 7 bases and J shed 1 base, with 16 bases lying between them. Germline values: CDR1 SNHLY, CDR2 FYNNEI. This CDR3 spans 16 amino acids.

V gene TRBV4-1 combines with J gene TRBJ2-7; TRBD1 matches 7 bases. V was clipped by 4 bases and J by 0 bases; unmatched bases: 12. The CDR3 runs 17 residues. Germline V gene data show CDR1 as MGHRA and CDR2 as YSYEKL. CDR3 DNA sequence: TGCGCCAGCAGCCCGAAGGCCCCGGGACAGTACTCCTACGAGCAGTACTTC. As protein: CASSPKAPGQYSYEQYF.

In its sample, this clonotype was seen many times. The gene calls are TRBV5-1 and TRBJ2-2; D unclear. V lost 1 base, J lost 7 bases, and 11 bases lay in between. Germline V gives CDR1 SGHRS, CDR2 YFSETQ. The CDR3 contains 14 residues. The CDR3 spells CASSLRRSGGELFF. CDR3 nucleotides: TGCGCCAGCAGCTTGAGGCGTTCCGGCGGGGAGCTGTTTTTT.

V and J are TRBV29-1 and TRBJ1-1; the D gene is possibly TRBD1 (5 bases). V lost 7 bases to trimming and J lost 0 bases, with 9 bases between them. CDR1 and CDR2 from the germline V gene are SQVTM and ANQGSEA. This CDR3 is built from 12 residues. The CDR3 here is CSGTGLNTEAFF. CDR3 DNA: TGCAGCGGAACGGGGCTGAACACTGAAGCTTTCTTT.

The chain employs TRBV9 and TRBJ2-1; 10 nucleotides line up with TRBD2. J was trimmed by 3 bases and V by 3 bases; bases with no gene match: 3. CDR3 length equals 15 residues. Per germline, CDR1 SGDLS and CDR2 YYNGEE. The CDR3 DNA sequence: TGTGCCAGCAGCGCTAGCGGGGGCCACTACAATGAGCAGTTCTTC. Translated: CASSASGGHYNEQFF. The variable domain in full, completed from reference TRBV9 and TRBJ2-1, reads DSGVTQTPKHLITATGQRVTLRCSPRSGDLSVYWYQQSLDQGLQFLIQYYNGEERAKGNILERFSAQQFPDLHSELNLSSLELGDSALYFCASSASGGHYNEQFFGPGTRLTVL.

The genes are TRBV6-6 and TRBJ1-1; D unresolved. Germline CDR1 MNHNY, CDR2 SVGAGI (reference sequence). Trimming took 11 bases from V and 1 from J, leaving 11 bases between them. The CDR3 consists of 12 residues. The CDR3 nucleotides read TGTGCCTCCAGCGGGGAGAACACTGAAGCTTTCTTT. Encoded protein: CASSGENTEAFF.

V and J are TRBV6-5 and TRBJ1-2; TRBD1 is a possible D gene (5 bases). The CDR3 runs to 14 residues. Germline V gives CDR1 MNHEY, CDR2 SVGAGI. V was cut by 0 bases and J by 8 bases, with 13 bases left in between. The CDR3 sequence: CASSYSARGVGYTF. CDR3 bases: TGTGCCAGCAGTTACTCGGCCCGAGGGGTCGGCTACACCTTC.

This clonotype was seen more than once but under ten times. The chain carries TRBV23-1 and TRBJ2-7; D may be TRBD1 or TRBD2 (5 bases each). TRBV23-1 is classed as an ORF, of uncertain function. Between the trimmed V and J ends, which lost 6 bases and 5 bases, there was a span of 14 bases. The CDR3 has 13 residues. The CDR3 spells CASSRGRADEQYV. CDR3 sequence (DNA): TGCGCCAGCAGCCGGGGACGGGCGGACGAGCAGTACGTC.

In this sample, this clonotype turned up many times. The rearrangement joins TRBV10-3 to TRBJ2-5; TRBD1 matches at 10 bases. V was pared by 0 bases and J by 0 bases, with 4 bases of the junction left unmatched. CDR3 length: 17 residues. Per germline, CDR1 ENHRY and CDR2 SYGVKD. CDR3 residues: CAISESTGGLYQETQYF. Written as DNA, the CDR3 is TGTGCCATCAGTGAGTCGACAGGGGGCCTGTACCAAGAGACCCAGTACTTC.

The J gene is TRBJ1-1, the V gene TRBV13; D unclear. V dropped 1 base and J dropped 8 bases, with 5 bases sitting between them. The CDR3 is made up of 11 amino acids. Germline assignment: CDR1 PRHDT and CDR2 FYEKMQ (reference sequence). In nucleotides, the CDR3 is TGTGCCAGCAGCTTAGTAAAAGAAGCTTTCTTT. Protein sequence: CASSLVKEAFF.

This clonotype was counted a few times. The chain has TRBV28 and TRBJ2-6, with TRBD1 matching over 11 bases. The CDR3 has 19 amino acids. V trimming: 1 base; J trimming: 4 bases; junction bases outside the gene matches: 9. Germline V gene data show CDR1 as MDHEN and CDR2 as SYDVKM. CDR3 DNA: TGTGCCAGCAGTTTATTCACGGACAGGGGGCTTGGCGGGGCCAACGTCCTGACTTTC. As protein: CASSLFTDRGLGGANVLTF.

CDR3 region: CASSRGAQGRHTEAFF. The CDR3 coding sequence is TGCGCCAGCAGCCGAGGAGCACAGGGCCGCCACACTGAAGCTTTCTTT. J is TRBJ1-1 and V is TRBV4-3; perhaps TRBD1 as D (6 bases). Trimming left V 4 bases short and J 3 bases short, with 18 bases between. Germline assignment: CDR1 LGHNA and CDR2 YSLEER. This CDR3 spans 16 amino acids.

This clonotype came up a few times. The CDR3 sequence is CASSPVDRPTTEAFF. DNA of the CDR3: TGTGCCAGCAGCCCCGTGGACAGACCGACCACTGAAGCTTTCTTT. V and J are TRBV5-6 and TRBJ1-1; the D gene is possibly TRBD1 (6 bases). V gave up 4 bases and J gave up 4 bases, with 17 bases separating them. Per germline, CDR1 SGHDT and CDR2 YYEEEE. The CDR3 extends over 15 amino acids.

The chain couples TRBV6-6 to TRBJ1-5; D is undetermined. The germline V gene encodes CDR1 MNHNY and CDR2 SVGAGI (reference sequence). Trimming took 2 bases from V and 5 from J, leaving 4 bases between them. This CDR3 has 12 amino acids. In nucleotides, the CDR3 is TGTGCCAGCAGTTACAGGGATCAGCCCCAGCATTTT. Translated: CASSYRDQPQHF.